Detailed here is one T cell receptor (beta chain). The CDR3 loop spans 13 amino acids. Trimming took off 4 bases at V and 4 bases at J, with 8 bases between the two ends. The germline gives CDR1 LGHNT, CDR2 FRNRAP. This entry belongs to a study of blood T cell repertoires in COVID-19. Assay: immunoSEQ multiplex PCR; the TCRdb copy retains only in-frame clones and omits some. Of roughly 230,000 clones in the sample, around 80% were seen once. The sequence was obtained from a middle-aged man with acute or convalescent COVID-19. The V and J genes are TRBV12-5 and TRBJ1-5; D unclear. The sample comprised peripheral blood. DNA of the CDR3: TGTGCTAGTGGTTGGGAGCCGAATCAGCCCCAGCATTTT. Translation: CASGWEPNQPQHF.